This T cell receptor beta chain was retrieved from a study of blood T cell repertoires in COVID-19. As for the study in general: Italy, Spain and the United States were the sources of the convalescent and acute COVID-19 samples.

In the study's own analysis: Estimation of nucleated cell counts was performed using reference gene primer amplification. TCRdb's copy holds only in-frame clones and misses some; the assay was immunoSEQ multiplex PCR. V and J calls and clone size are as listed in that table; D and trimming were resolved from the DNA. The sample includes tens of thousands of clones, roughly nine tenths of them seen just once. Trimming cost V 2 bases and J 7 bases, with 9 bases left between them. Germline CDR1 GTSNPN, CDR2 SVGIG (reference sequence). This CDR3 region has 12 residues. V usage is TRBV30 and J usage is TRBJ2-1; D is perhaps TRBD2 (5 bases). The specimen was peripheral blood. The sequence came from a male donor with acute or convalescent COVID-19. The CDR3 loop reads CAWSRGVNEQFF. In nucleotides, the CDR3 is TGTGCCTGGAGTCGGGGTGTGAATGAGCAGTTCTTC.